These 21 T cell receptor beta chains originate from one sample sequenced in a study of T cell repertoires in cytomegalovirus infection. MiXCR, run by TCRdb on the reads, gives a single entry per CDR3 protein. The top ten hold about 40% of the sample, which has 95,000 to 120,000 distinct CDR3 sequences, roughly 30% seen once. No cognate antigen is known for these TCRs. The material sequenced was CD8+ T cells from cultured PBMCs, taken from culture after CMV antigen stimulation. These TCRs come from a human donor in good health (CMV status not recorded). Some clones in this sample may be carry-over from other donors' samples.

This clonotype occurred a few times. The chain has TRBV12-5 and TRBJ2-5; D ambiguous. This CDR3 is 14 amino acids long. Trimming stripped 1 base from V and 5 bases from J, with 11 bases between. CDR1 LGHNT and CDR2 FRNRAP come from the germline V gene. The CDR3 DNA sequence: TGTGCTAGTGGTTTGGAAACCTTCGGGGAGACCCAGTACTTC. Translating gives CASGLETFGETQYF.

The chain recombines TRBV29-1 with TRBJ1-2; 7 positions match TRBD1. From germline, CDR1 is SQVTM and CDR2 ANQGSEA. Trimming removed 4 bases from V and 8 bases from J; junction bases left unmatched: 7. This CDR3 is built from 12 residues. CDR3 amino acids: CSVGEGAWGYTF. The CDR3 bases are TGCAGCGTTGGAGAGGGGGCCTGGGGCTACACCTTC.

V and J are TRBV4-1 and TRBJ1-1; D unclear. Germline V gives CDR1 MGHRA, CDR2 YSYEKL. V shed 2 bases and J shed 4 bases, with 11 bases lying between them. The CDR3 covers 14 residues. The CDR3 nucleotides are TGCGCCAGCAGCCAAAGGACCGCTGGCACTGAAGCTTTCTTT. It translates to CASSQRTAGTEAFF.

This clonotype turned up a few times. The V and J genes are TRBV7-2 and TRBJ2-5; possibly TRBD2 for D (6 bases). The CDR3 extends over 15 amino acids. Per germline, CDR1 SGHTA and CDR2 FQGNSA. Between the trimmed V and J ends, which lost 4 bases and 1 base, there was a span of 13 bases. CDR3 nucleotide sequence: TGTGCCAGCAGCTCATATTCCGGGAGCCAAGAGACCCAGTACTTC. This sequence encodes CASSSYSGSQETQYF. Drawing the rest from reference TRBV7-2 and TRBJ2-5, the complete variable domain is GAGVSQSPSNKVTEKGKDVELRCDPISGHTALYWYRQSLGQGLEFLIYFQGNSAPDKSGLPSDRFSAERTGGSVSTLTIQRTQQEDSAVYLCASSSYSGSQETQYFGPGTRLLVL.

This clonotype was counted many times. The CDR3 nucleotides are TGTGCCAGCAGCCCTACAGGGCTCGAGCAGTACTTC. This translates into CASSPTGLEQYF. The rearrangement links TRBV12-3 or TRBV12-4 to TRBJ2-7; a possible D gene is TRBD1 (6 bases). The V end was cut by 6 bases, the J end by 6 bases, with 12 bases between. CDR3 length: 12 residues.

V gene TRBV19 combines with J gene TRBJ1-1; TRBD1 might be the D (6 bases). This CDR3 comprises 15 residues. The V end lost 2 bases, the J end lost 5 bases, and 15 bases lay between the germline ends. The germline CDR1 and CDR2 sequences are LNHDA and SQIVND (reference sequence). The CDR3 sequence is CASSIFFGGFTEAFF. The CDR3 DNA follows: TGTGCCAGTAGTATATTCTTCGGGGGCTTTACTGAAGCTTTCTTT.

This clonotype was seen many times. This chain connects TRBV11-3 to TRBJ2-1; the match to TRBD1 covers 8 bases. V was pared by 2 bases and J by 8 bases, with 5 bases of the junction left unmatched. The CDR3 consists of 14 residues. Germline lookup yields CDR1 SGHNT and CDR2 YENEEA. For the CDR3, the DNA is TGTGCCAGCAGCTTACGACAGGGGTTCGATGAGCAGTTCTTC. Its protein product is CASSLRQGFDEQFF.

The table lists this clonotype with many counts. The CDR3 region is CSVDPGGLETQYF. The DNA for the CDR3 is TGCAGCGTTGATCCGGGGGGCCTTGAGACCCAGTACTTC. This sequence joins TRBV29-1 and TRBJ2-5; tentatively, D is TRBD2 (7 bases). The CDR3 covers 13 residues. The V and J ends lost 3 bases and 5 bases respectively, with 13 bases between them. CDR1 SQVTM and CDR2 ANQGSEA come from the germline V gene.

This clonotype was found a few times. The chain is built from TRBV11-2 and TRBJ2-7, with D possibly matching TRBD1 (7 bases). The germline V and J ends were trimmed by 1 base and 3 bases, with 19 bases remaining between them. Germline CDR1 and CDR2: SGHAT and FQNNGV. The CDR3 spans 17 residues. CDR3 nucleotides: TGTGCCAGCAGCTTAGTTATCCCTCGACAGGGACTCTACGAGCAGTACTTC. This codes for CASSLVIPRQGLYEQYF.

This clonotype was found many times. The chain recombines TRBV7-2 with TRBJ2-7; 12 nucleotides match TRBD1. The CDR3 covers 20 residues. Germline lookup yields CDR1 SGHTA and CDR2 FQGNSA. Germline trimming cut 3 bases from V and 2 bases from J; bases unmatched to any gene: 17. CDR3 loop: CASSFRSSGTGGRRAYEQYF. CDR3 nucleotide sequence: TGTGCCAGCAGCTTCCGCAGCTCCGGGACAGGGGGCCGCAGGGCCTACGAGCAGTACTTC.

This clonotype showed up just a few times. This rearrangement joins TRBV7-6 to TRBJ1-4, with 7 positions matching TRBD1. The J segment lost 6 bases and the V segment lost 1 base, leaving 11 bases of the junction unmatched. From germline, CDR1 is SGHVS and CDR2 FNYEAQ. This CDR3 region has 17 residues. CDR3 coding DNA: TGTGCCAGCAGCTTAGTTTGGAAGGAAGGGGGCGATGAAAAACTGTTTTTT. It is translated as CASSLVWKEGGDEKLFF.

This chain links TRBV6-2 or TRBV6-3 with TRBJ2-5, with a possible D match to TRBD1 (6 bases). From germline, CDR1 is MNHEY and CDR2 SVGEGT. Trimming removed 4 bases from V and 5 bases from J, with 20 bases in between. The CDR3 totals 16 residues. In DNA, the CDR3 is TGTGCCAGCAGTTGGGCCAGGGGCCTTCGGATGGAGACCCAGTACTTC. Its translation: CASSWARGLRMETQYF.

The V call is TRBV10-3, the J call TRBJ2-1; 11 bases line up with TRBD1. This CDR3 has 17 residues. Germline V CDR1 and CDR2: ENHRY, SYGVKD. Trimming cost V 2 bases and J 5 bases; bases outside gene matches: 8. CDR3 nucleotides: TGTGCCATCAGTGAGCCGACCCGGGACAGGGGGAACAATGAGCAGTTCTTC. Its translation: CAISEPTRDRGNNEQFF.

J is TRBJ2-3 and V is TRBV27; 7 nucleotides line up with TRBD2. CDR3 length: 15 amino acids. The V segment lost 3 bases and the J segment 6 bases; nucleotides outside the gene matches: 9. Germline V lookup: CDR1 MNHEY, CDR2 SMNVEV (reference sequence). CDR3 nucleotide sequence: TGTGCCAGCAGTTTTCGGGACTACTCAACGGATACGCAGTATTTT. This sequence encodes CASSFRDYSTDTQYF.

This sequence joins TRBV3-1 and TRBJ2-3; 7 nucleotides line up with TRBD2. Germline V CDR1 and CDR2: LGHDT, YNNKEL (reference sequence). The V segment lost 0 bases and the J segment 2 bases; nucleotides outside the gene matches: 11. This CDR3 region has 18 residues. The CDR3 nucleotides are TGTGCCAGCAGCCAAGATCCGCTAGCTAGCGGAAACACAGATACGCAGTATTTT. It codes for CASSQDPLASGNTDTQYF.

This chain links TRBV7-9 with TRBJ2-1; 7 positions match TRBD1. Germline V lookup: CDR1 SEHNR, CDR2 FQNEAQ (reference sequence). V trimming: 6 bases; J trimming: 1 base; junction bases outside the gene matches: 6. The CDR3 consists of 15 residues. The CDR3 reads CASRSGQASYNEQFF. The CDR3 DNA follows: TGTGCCAGCAGGTCCGGACAGGCGTCCTACAATGAGCAGTTCTTC.

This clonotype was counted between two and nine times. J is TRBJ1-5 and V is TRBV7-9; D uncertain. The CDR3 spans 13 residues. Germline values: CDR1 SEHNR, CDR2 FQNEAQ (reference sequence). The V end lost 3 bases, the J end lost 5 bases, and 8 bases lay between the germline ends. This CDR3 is CASSFLRDQPQHF. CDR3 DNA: TGTGCCAGCAGCTTTTTAAGGGATCAGCCCCAGCATTTT.

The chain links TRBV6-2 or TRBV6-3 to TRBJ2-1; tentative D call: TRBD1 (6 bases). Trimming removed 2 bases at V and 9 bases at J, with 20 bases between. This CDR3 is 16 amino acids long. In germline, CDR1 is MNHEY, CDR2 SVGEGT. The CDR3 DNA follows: TGTGCCAGCAGTTACCATGACAGGCCCTTATGGAGTGAGCAGTTCTTC. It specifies CASSYHDRPLWSEQFF.

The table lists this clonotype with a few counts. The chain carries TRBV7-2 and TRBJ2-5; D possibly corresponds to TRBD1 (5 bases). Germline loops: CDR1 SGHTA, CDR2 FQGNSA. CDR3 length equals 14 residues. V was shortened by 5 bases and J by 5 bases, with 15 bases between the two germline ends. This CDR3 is CASSRPRVEETQYF. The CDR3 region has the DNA TGTGCCAGCAGCCGGCCCAGGGTGGAGGAGACCCAGTACTTC. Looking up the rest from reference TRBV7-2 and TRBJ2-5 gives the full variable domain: GAGVSQSPSNKVTEKGKDVELRCDPISGHTALYWYRQSLGQGLEFLIYFQGNSAPDKSGLPSDRFSAERTGGSVSTLTIQRTQQEDSAVYLCASSRPRVEETQYFGPGTRLLVL.

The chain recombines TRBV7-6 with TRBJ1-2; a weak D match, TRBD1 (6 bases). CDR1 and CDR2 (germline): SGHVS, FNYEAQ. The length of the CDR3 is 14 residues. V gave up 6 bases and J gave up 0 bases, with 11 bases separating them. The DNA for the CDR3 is TGTGCCAGCAGTTTGGACAGTTCTAACTATGGCTACACCTTC. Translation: CASSLDSSNYGYTF.

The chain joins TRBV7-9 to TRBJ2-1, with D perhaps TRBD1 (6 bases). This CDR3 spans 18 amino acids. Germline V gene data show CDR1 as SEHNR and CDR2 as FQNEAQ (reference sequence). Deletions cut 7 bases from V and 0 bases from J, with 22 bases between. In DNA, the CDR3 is TGTGCCAGCAACCTATTAGGGGGATCCGTTAGCTCCTACAATGAGCAGTTCTTC. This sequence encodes CASNLLGGSVSSYNEQFF.